The 13 T cell receptor beta chains below come from one sample, sequenced in a study of blood T cells in healthy people across ages (dated by TCRdb to 2014 to 2015). Library preparation employed 5' RACE. The sequencer listed for this sample is Illumina HiSeq 2500. A second PCR of about 6 to 11 cycles was performed with a sample-barcoded 5' primer and a J-beta primer mix. TCRdb reprocessed the public reads (quality trimming at Q25 with fastp, clone calling with MiXCR) and kept in-frame beta chains. Rows matching on CDR3 protein sequence are summarized as one entry with the most common DNA and genes. Present in this sample are 1.2 million to 1.5 million distinct CDR3 sequences, approximately 59% of which were seen just once. The leading ten clones occupy under 8.5% of the sample. The sample was blood. These receptors all come from a man between 18 and 29 years old in good health.

V usage is TRBV7-8 and J usage is TRBJ2-1; unclear D gene. V was trimmed by 5 bases and J by 0 bases, leaving 17 bases between them. In germline, CDR1 is SGHVS, CDR2 FQNEAQ. CDR3 length equals 17 residues. CDR3 sequence: CASSRYSRQSSYNEQFF. The CDR3 nucleotides are TGTGCCAGCAGCCGCTATAGTAGGCAGAGCTCCTACAATGAGCAGTTCTTC.

This clonotype appeared a few times. The V gene is TRBV15, the J gene TRBJ2-5, with a weak D call TRBD1 (5 bases). Germline lookup yields CDR1 LNHNV and CDR2 YYDKDF (reference sequence). Trimming shortened V by 8 bases and J by 3 bases, and 10 bases separated the two germline ends. CDR3 length equals 12 residues. Here the CDR3 reads CATGALEETQYF. CDR3 nucleotide sequence: TGTGCCACCGGGGCCCTAGAAGAGACCCAGTACTTC.

This clonotype was seen only a few times. The rearrangement uses TRBV29-1 and TRBJ2-4; D gene ambiguous. CDR3 length: 14 amino acids. Germline V gene lookup returns CDR1 SQVTM and CDR2 ANQGSEA. The ends were cut back, 5 bases at V and 7 bases at J, with 18 bases in the middle. The CDR3 spells CSVQNRSAGNIQYF. Written as DNA, the CDR3 is TGCAGCGTTCAAAACCGGTCAGCTGGCAACATTCAGTACTTC.

V and J are TRBV27 and TRBJ2-6; a possible D gene is TRBD2 (7 bases). V gave up 7 bases and J gave up 3 bases, with 16 bases separating them. There are 16 residues in the CDR3. The germline V gene has CDR1 MNHEY and CDR2 SMNVEV (reference sequence). The CDR3 coding sequence is TGTGCCAGCACCCTAAGGGGGGGCAGTGGGGCCAACGTCCTGACTTTC. It codes for CASTLRGGSGANVLTF.

The chain uses TRBV14 and TRBJ1-6, with D unclear. The V gene lost 3 bases and the J gene lost 5 bases, with 14 bases spanning the gap. This CDR3 spans 16 amino acids. Per the germline V gene, CDR1 is SGHDN and CDR2 is FVKESK. The CDR3: CASSHRRPSDNSPLHF. DNA for the CDR3: TGTGCCAGCAGCCACAGGAGGCCCTCAGATAATTCACCCCTCCACTTT.

This clonotype has only a few counts. The V and J genes are TRBV6-2 or TRBV6-3 and TRBJ2-2; unclear D gene. Germline V gene lookup returns CDR1 MNHEY and CDR2 SVGEGT. Deletions cut 8 bases from V and 1 base from J, with 2 bases between. The CDR3 extends over 11 amino acids. The CDR3 spells CASQNTGELFF. For the CDR3, the DNA is TGTGCCAGCCAGAACACCGGGGAGCTGTTTTTT.

The genes are TRBV10-3 and TRBJ2-1; 10 positions match TRBD1. CDR1 ENHRY and CDR2 SYGVKD come from the germline V gene. After removal of 0 bases from V and 7 bases from J, the junction contained 0 bases not matched to a gene. This CDR3 region has 14 residues. This chain's CDR3 is CAISESGQGNEQFF. CDR3 DNA sequence: TGTGCCATCAGTGAGTCGGGACAGGGGAATGAGCAGTTCTTC.

This clonotype was observed a few times. The CDR3 loop is CASSYLAGGDNYGYTF. CDR3 sequence (DNA): TGTGCCAGCAGTTACTTGGCAGGGGGAGATAACTATGGCTACACCTTC. The chain joins TRBV6-5 to TRBJ1-2, with 7 bases that match TRBD1. Per germline, CDR1 MNHEY and CDR2 SVGAGI. The CDR3 runs 16 residues. V was pared by 1 base and J by 1 base, with 6 bases of the junction left unmatched.

The chain joins TRBV25-1 to TRBJ2-7, with 8 positions matching TRBD1. Germline-derived CDR1 and CDR2 are MGHDK and SYGVNS. The CDR3 contains 14 residues. With V trimmed by 7 bases and J by 1 base, 6 bases remained unmatched. For the CDR3, the DNA is TGTGCCAGCACCTCTGACAGGGGTTCCTACGAGCAGTACTTC. It encodes CASTSDRGSYEQYF.

The chain employs TRBV29-1 and TRBJ2-1, with 11 bases identical to TRBD2. Near its end, the DNA agrees better with TRBJ2-7, so the J call may be wrong. The length of the CDR3 is 16 residues. Germline V gives CDR1 SQVTM, CDR2 ANQGSEA. CDR3 coding DNA: TGCAGCGTTGAAGGACTAGCGGGGAGCTCCTACAATGAGCAGTACTTC. Translated: CSVEGLAGSSYNEQYF.

This clonotype appeared a few times. The J gene is TRBJ2-7, the V gene TRBV4-1, with D perhaps TRBD1 or TRBD2 (5 bases each). The V gene's germline CDR1 is MGHRA and CDR2 YSYEKL. V dropped 4 bases and J dropped 3 bases, with 22 bases sitting between them. The CDR3 sequence is 17 residues long. This CDR3 is CASSLWGKGKTIYEQYF. DNA for the CDR3: TGCGCCAGCAGCCTTTGGGGGAAGGGAAAAACAATCTACGAGCAGTACTTC.

The chain joins TRBV25-1 to TRBJ1-6; possible D gene TRBD1, 5 bases. CDR3 size: 14 residues. Germline V gives CDR1 MGHDK, CDR2 SYGVNS. V was clipped by 4 bases and J by 10 bases, with 14 bases between them. The CDR3 bases are TGTGCCAGCAGTGGAGACAGACTGGACTCACCCCTCCACTTT. It codes for CASSGDRLDSPLHF. The full variable domain, completed using reference TRBV25-1 and TRBJ1-6, is EADIYQTPRYLVIGTGKKITLECSQTMGHDKMYWYQQDPGMELHLIHYSYGVNSTEKGDLSSESTVSRIRTEHFPLTLESARPSHTSQYLCASSGDRLDSPLHFGNGTRLTVT.

This clonotype was picked up a small number of times. The V and J genes are TRBV27 and TRBJ2-1, with a possible D match to TRBD1 (6 bases). Trimming left V 2 bases short and J 5 bases short, with 16 bases between. This CDR3 region has 16 residues. In germline, CDR1 is MNHEY, CDR2 SMNVEV (reference sequence). In nucleotides, the CDR3 is TGTGCCAGCAGTTTAAAGTTCGACAGGTCGAACAATGAGCAGTTCTTC. It yields the protein CASSLKFDRSNNEQFF.